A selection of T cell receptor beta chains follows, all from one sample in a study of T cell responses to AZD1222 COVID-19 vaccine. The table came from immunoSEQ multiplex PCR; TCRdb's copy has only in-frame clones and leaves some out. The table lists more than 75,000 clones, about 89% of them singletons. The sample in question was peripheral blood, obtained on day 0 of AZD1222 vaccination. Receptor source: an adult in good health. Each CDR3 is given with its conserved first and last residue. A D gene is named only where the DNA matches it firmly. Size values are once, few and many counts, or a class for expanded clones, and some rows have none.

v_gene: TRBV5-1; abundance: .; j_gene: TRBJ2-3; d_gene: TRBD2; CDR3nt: TGCGCCAGCAGCTTGCTAACCCAGACTAGCGGGGGGGCAGATACGCAGTATTTT; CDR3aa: CASSLLTQTSGGADTQYF
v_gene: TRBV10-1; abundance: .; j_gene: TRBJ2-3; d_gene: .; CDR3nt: TGCGCCAGCAGTGAGAGTAAGGGGCCTCTTAAAGATACGCAGTATTTT; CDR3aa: CASSESKGPLKDTQYF
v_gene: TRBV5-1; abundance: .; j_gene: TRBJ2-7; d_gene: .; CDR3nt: TGCGCCAGCAGCTTGGGGACCTTCAGTGAGGAGCAGTACTTC; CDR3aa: CASSLGTFSEEQYF
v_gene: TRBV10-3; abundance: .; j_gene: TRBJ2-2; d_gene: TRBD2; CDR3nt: TGTGCCATCAGTGAGCCACCCGGGAGGGCCGCGAACACCGGGGAGCTGTTTTTT; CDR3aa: CAISEPPGRAANTGELFF
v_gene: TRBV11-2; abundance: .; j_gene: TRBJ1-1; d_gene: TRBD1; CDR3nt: TGTGCCAGCAGCCCGCCCCGGACAGGGGACCTGTCGTATACTGAAGCTTTCTTT; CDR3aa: CASSPPRTGDLSYTEAFF
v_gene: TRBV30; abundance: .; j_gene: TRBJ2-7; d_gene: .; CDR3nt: TGTGCCTGGAGTGTAGGGGGGACAGATTCCTACGAGCAGTACTTC; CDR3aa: CAWSVGGTDSYEQYF
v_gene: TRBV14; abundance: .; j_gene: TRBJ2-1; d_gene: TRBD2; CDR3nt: TGTGCCAGCAGCCACGGGACTAGCGGGGGGCTTTACAATGAGCAGTTCTTC; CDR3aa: CASSHGTSGGLYNEQFF
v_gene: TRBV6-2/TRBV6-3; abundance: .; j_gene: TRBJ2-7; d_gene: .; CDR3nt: TGTGCCAGCAGTTCTCAGAGGGAGCAGTACTTC; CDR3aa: CASSSQREQYF
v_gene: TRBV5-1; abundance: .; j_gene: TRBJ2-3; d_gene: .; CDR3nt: TGCGCCAGCAGCTTCCAGGGCGGGGTGGCAGATACGCAGTATTTT; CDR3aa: CASSFQGGVADTQYF
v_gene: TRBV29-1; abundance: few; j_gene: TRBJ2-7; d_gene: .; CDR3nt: TGCAGCGTCCTAGACGGGGGCATGGACTACGAGCAGTACTTC; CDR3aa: CSVLDGGMDYEQYF
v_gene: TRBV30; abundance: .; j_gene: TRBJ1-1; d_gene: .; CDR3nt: TGTGCCTGGAGTGTACAACCTCTTACTGAAGCTTTCTTT; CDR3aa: CAWSVQPLTEAFF
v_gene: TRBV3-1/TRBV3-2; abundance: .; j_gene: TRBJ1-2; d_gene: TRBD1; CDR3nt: TGTGCCAGCAGCCTAGGACAGGGTTATGGCTACACCTTC; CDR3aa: CASSLGQGYGYTF
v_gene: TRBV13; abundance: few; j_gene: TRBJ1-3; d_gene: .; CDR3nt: TGTGCCAGCAGGCGTCGGACCTCTGGAAACACCATATATTTT; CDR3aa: CASRRRTSGNTIYF
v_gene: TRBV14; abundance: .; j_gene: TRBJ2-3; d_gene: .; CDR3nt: TGTGCCAGCAGCCAAGATCGAGCACTTACGCAGTATTTT; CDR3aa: CASSQDRALTQYF
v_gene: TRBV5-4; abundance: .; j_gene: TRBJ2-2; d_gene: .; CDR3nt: TGTGCCAGCACCATGGGGGGGACAGGGAACACCGGGGAGCTGTTTTTT; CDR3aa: CASTMGGTGNTGELFF
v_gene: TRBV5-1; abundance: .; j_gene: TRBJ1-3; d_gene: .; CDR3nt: TGCGCCAGCAGCGTGTTTGGGTCCTCTGGAAACACCATATATTTT; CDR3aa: CASSVFGSSGNTIYF
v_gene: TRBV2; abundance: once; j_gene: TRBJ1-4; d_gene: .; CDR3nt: TGTGCCAGCAGCGGCAGCGAATTTAATGAAAAACTGTTTTTT; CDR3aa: CASSGSEFNEKLFF
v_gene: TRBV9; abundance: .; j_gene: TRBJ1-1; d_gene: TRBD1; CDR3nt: TGTGCCAGCAGCGTACGACAGGGCGGAGCTGAAGCTTTCTTT; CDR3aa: CASSVRQGGAEAFF
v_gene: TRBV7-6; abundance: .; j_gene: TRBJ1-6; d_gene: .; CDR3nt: TGTGCCAGCAGCCAAGGGCATTCACCCCTCCACTTT; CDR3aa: CASSQGHSPLHF
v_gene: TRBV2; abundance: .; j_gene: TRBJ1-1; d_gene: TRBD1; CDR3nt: TGTGCCATACAGGGGGGGACTGAAGCTTTCTTT; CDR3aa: CAIQGGTEAFF
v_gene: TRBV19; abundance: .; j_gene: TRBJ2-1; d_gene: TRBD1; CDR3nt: TGTGCCAGTACCAGGTCGGGACAGGGGTCCTATGAGCAGTTCTTC; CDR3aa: CASTRSGQGSYEQFF
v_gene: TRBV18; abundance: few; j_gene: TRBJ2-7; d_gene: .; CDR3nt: TGTGCCAGCTCACCACCCGGGGGCATCTACGAGCAGTACTTC; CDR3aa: CASSPPGGIYEQYF
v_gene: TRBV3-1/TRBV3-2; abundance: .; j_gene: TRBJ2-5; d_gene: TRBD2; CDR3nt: TGTGCCAGCAGCCGGGTCACCGGGACTAGCAAGAGGGTAGAGACCCAGTACTTC; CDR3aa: CASSRVTGTSKRVETQYF
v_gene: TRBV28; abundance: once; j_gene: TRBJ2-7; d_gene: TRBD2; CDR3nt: TGTGCCAGCAGTTTAGCGGGAGAGGGGATGTTGGAGCAGTACTTC; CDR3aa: CASSLAGEGMLEQYF
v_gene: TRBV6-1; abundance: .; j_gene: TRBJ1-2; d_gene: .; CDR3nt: TGTGCCAGCAGTGAAACAGGGAGCCCAGTTTATGGCTACACCTTC; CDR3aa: CASSETGSPVYGYTF
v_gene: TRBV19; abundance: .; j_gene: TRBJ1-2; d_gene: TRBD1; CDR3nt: TGTGCCAGTAGTATCATCACGGGACAGGGTGCCAATGGCTACACCTTC; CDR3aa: CASSIITGQGANGYTF
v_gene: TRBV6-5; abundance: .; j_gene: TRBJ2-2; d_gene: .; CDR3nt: TGTGCCAGCAATAGGGGAGGAACGAACACCGGGGAGCTGTTTTTT; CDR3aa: CASNRGGTNTGELFF